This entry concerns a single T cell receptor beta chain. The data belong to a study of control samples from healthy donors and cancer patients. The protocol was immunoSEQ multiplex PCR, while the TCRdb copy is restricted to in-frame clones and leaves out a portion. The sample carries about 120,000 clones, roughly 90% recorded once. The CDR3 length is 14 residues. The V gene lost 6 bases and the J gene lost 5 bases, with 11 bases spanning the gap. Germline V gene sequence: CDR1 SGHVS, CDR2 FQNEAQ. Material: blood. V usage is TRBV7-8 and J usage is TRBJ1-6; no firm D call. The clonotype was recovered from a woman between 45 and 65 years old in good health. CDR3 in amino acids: CASSAGGDNSPLHF. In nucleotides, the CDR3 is TGTGCCAGCAGTGCTGGCGGAGATAATTCACCCCTCCACTTT.